One sample yielded the 30 T cell receptor beta chains listed below, sequenced in a study of shared clonotypes between healthy human individuals. Some clones are missing from TCRdb's copy, which holds only in-frame ones; the method was immunoSEQ multiplex PCR. The sample includes some 2.1 million clones, around 95% of them seen just once. The sample consisted of naive CD4+ T cells sorted from blood. Subset indicated: CD45RA+ positively selected. These receptors were obtained from a man between 18 and 35 years old in good health.

J is TRBJ1-2 and V is TRBV6-4, with D possibly being TRBD1 (5 bases). CDR1 MRHNA and CDR2 SNTAGT come from the germline V gene. CDR3 length equals 14 residues. The V gene lost 6 bases and the J gene lost 4 bases, with 15 bases spanning the gap. CDR3 residues: CASSLGPGSYGYTF. CDR3 coding DNA: TGTGCCAGCAGCTTAGGCCCAGGGTCCTATGGCTACACCTTC.

The chain employs TRBV30 and TRBJ1-2; no reliable D call. The CDR3 is 12 residues long. Germline values: CDR1 GTSNPN, CDR2 SVGIG (reference sequence). V was pared by 0 bases and J by 10 bases, with 12 bases between. The CDR3 sequence is CAWSVTVGVYTF. CDR3 nucleotide sequence: TGTGCCTGGAGTGTAACAGTGGGAGTCTACACCTTC.

This clone appeared once. The chain links TRBV7-9 to TRBJ1-1; D is possibly TRBD1 (5 bases). This CDR3 region has 13 residues. V gave up 7 bases and J gave up 4 bases, with 13 bases separating them. Germline V CDR1 and CDR2: SEHNR, FQNEAQ (reference sequence). In DNA, the CDR3 is TGTGCCAGCACCATCGGGGGAGGCACTGAAGCTTTCTTT. Encoded protein: CASTIGGGTEAFF.

With respect to this clone: A read error is possible here, since a much larger clone lies one base away. The sample carries other DNA sequences with the same CDR3. The genes are TRBV11-2 and TRBJ1-1, with 8 bases aligning to TRBD1. Germline lookup yields CDR1 SGHAT and CDR2 FQNNGV. The CDR3 contains 14 residues. Trimming cost V 4 bases and J 1 base; bases outside gene matches: 2. In nucleotides, the CDR3 is TGTGCCAGCAGCTCCGACAGGGGGAACACTGAAGCTTTCTTT. Encoded protein: CASSSDRGNTEAFF.

Turning to this clone: A read error may produce the germline difference seen at one junction end. The V gene is TRBV27, the J gene TRBJ2-3, with TRBD2 identical over 9 bases. This CDR3 comprises 15 residues. Germline loops: CDR1 MNHEY, CDR2 SMNVEV (reference sequence). This CDR3 is CASSRVAGVSDTQYF. Here the CDR3 DNA reads TGTGCTAGCAGTCGGGTAGCGGGAGTTTCAGATACGCAGTATTTT.

This clone was detected once. The V and J genes are TRBV7-9 and TRBJ1-3; D is perhaps TRBD1 (6 bases). CDR3 length: 16 amino acids. Trimming removed 5 bases from V and 4 bases from J, with 18 bases in between. In germline, CDR1 is SEHNR, CDR2 FQNEAQ (reference sequence). CDR3 amino acids: CASSASGGAGGNTIYF. In nucleotides, the CDR3 is TGTGCCAGCAGCGCGTCCGGGGGCGCAGGGGGAAACACCATATATTTT.

This clone has only one observation. The chain carries TRBV7-9 and TRBJ1-2, with 7 bases that match TRBD1. The CDR3 loop spans 13 amino acids. Germline assignment: CDR1 SEHNR and CDR2 FQNEAQ (reference sequence). V gave up 5 bases and J gave up 2 bases; unmatched junction bases: 2. CDR3 sequence: CASSQGGNYGYTF. The DNA of the CDR3 is TGTGCCAGCAGCCAGGGGGGAAACTATGGCTACACCTTC.

This rearrangement joins TRBV7-9 to TRBJ1-2; D is undetermined. V lost 2 bases and J lost 6, with 13 bases in between. CDR1 is SEHNR and CDR2 is FQNEAQ in the germline V gene (reference sequence). The CDR3 consists of 14 residues. The DNA of the CDR3 is TGTGCCAGCAGCTTAAACGATTTAGGGCATGGCTACACCTTC. Its translation is CASSLNDLGHGYTF.

The gene calls are TRBV29-1 and TRBJ2-3; TRBD2 matches 8 bases. With 4 bases clipped from V and 5 bases from J, the junction kept 5 bases outside the gene matches. CDR1 is SQVTM and CDR2 is ANQGSEA in the germline V gene. The CDR3 covers 13 residues. This CDR3 reads CSVVPLAGDTQYF. CDR3 nucleotides: TGCAGCGTTGTGCCTCTAGCGGGAGATACGCAGTATTTT.

The chain employs TRBV6-5 and TRBJ2-7, with D unresolved. The CDR3 spans 11 residues. Germline V gene data show CDR1 as MNHEY and CDR2 as SVGAGI. Between the trimmed V and J ends, which lost 5 bases and 6 bases, there was a span of 8 bases. CDR3 sequence (DNA): TGTGCCAGCAGTCCCAGGTCCGAGCAGTACTTC. Residues: CASSPRSEQYF.

This clone was detected once. V and J are TRBV7-9 and TRBJ2-5; TRBD1 matches at 8 bases. The V gene's germline CDR1 is SEHNR and CDR2 FQNEAQ (reference sequence). The CDR3 is made up of 15 amino acids. Germline trimming cut 5 bases from V and 5 bases from J; bases unmatched to any gene: 10. The DNA of the CDR3 is TGTGCCAGCAGCCGAGGGACAGGTATACGGGAGACCCAGTACTTC. It yields the protein CASSRGTGIRETQYF.

This clone was seen a single time. Within the sample, other DNA sequences also encode this same CDR3. V is TRBV10-3 and J is TRBJ2-5; D is unclear. Per germline, CDR1 ENHRY and CDR2 SYGVKD. CDR3 size: 12 residues. Trimming took 4 bases from V and 5 from J, leaving 8 bases between them. The CDR3: CAISAGSETQYF. CDR3 DNA sequence: TGTGCCATCAGTGCAGGAAGTGAGACCCAGTACTTC.

J is TRBJ1-1 and V is TRBV9; a possible D gene is TRBD1 (5 bases). V was trimmed by 0 bases and J by 6 bases, leaving 15 bases between them. Germline lookup yields CDR1 SGDLS and CDR2 YYNGEE. This CDR3 spans 15 amino acids. CDR3 sequence reads: CASSVGGGGRPEAFF. The DNA of the CDR3 is TGTGCCAGCAGCGTAGGTGGCGGGGGAAGACCTGAAGCTTTCTTT.

V is TRBV19 and J is TRBJ1-5, with D tentatively TRBD1 (5 bases). This CDR3 has 15 residues. The germline CDR1 and CDR2 sequences are LNHDA and SQIVND (reference sequence). V lost 7 bases to trimming and J lost 6 bases, with 19 bases between them. The CDR3 DNA is TGTGCCAGTATCAGGACACCCGGGCCGGGTCAGCCCCAGCATTTT. As protein: CASIRTPGPGQPQHF.

The rearrangement joins TRBV29-1 to TRBJ2-3, with 10 bases matching TRBD2. The CDR3 has 13 amino acids. The trim removed 4 bases at V and 4 bases at J, leaving 2 bases unmatched. Germline CDR1 and CDR2: SQVTM and ANQGSEA. The CDR3 nucleotides are TGCAGCGTTGGCGGACTAGCGGCAGATACGCAGTATTTT. This gives the protein CSVGGLAADTQYF.

The rearrangement uses TRBV7-9 and TRBJ2-2, with D hard to call. V lost 3 bases and J 6 bases, leaving 5 bases between the germline ends. This CDR3 contains 12 residues. The V gene's germline CDR1 is SEHNR and CDR2 FQNEAQ (reference sequence). CDR3 protein: CASSFFPGELFF. The CDR3 DNA sequence: TGTGCCAGCAGCTTTTTTCCCGGGGAGCTGTTTTTT. Variable domain in full (rest from reference TRBV7-9 and TRBJ2-2): DTGVSQNPRHKITKRGQNVTFRCDPISEHNRLYWYRQTLGQGPEFLTYFQNEAQLEKSRLLSDRFSAERPKGSFSTLEIQRTEQGDSAMYLCASSFFPGELFFGEGSRLTVL.

This chain connects TRBV6-6 to TRBJ2-5, with D perhaps matching TRBD2 (6 bases). V gave up 0 bases and J gave up 3 bases, with 8 bases separating them. The CDR3 covers 14 residues. The germline gives CDR1 MNHNY, CDR2 SVGAGI (reference sequence). CDR3 bases: TGTGCCAGCAGTTACTCCGGGACTGAAGAGACCCAGTACTTC. Translated: CASSYSGTEETQYF.

A single count supports this clone. The chain recombines TRBV7-9 with TRBJ1-2, with D hard to call. The germline CDR1 and CDR2 sequences are SEHNR and FQNEAQ (reference sequence). Trimming left V 5 bases short and J 4 bases short, with 17 bases between. The CDR3 contains 15 residues. In DNA form, the CDR3 reads TGTGCCAGCAGCCCAAGCCAATTGGGTGGCTATGGCTACACCTTC. The encoded protein is CASSPSQLGGYGYTF.

The chain recombines TRBV7-2 with TRBJ1-2, with D possibly being TRBD1 (6 bases). The V and J ends lost 3 bases and 4 bases respectively, with 9 bases between them. The CDR3 has 13 amino acids. Germline V lookup: CDR1 SGHTA, CDR2 FQGNSA. The CDR3 region has the DNA TGTGCCAGCAGCTTCGGGGGCGCCTATGGCTACACCTTC. Amino acids: CASSFGGAYGYTF.

Only one count was recorded for this clone. This rearrangement joins TRBV30 to TRBJ2-3; unclear D gene. Trimming shortened V by 0 bases and J by 7 bases, and 8 bases separated the two germline ends. The CDR3 sequence is 12 residues long. Germline lookup yields CDR1 GTSNPN and CDR2 SVGIG (reference sequence). The CDR3, as DNA: TGTGCCTGGAGTGTAACGGTGTATACGCAGTATTTT. The encoded protein is CAWSVTVYTQYF.

V gene TRBV5-1 combines with J gene TRBJ2-7, with TRBD1 matching 8 bases. CDR1 and CDR2 from the germline V gene are SGHRS and YFSETQ. V was clipped by 4 bases and J by 4 bases; unmatched bases: 7. This CDR3 region has 14 residues. Written as DNA, the CDR3 is TGCGCCAGCAGCCCGGACAGGGTCGGGTACGAGCAGTACTTC. Protein: CASSPDRVGYEQYF.

The V gene is TRBV29-1, the J gene TRBJ2-3; D remains ambiguous. In germline, CDR1 is SQVTM, CDR2 ANQGSEA. The CDR3 sequence is 11 residues long. Trimming removed 0 bases from V and 2 bases from J, with 0 bases in between. The CDR3 region has the DNA TGCAGCGTTGAAGACACAGATACGCAGTATTTT. This gives the protein CSVEDTDTQYF.

The genes are TRBV5-4 and TRBJ1-2; D not resolved. Trimming removed 3 bases from V and 2 bases from J, with 11 bases in between. The CDR3 sequence is 14 residues long. Germline values: CDR1 SGHNT, CDR2 YYREEE (reference sequence). The CDR3 is CASSSGGSNYGYTF. Written as DNA, the CDR3 is TGTGCCAGCAGCTCCGGAGGATCGAACTATGGCTACACCTTC.

The V and J genes are TRBV6-1 and TRBJ1-2; D is ambiguous. This CDR3 is 13 amino acids long. V was shortened by 2 bases and J by 14 bases, with 18 bases between the two germline ends. The V gene's germline CDR1 is MNHNS and CDR2 SASEGT. Written as DNA, the CDR3 is TGTGCCAGCAGTGAAATTGACAACGAAGGGAAGACCTTC. Amino acid sequence: CASSEIDNEGKTF.

The chain combines TRBV7-9 with TRBJ2-1; 9 positions agree with TRBD2. Trimming at V came to 7 bases and at J to 10 bases, leaving 2 bases not matched to a gene. CDR3 size: 11 residues. Germline-derived CDR1 and CDR2 are SEHNR and FQNEAQ (reference sequence). CDR3 coding DNA: TGTGCCAGCATCGGACTAGCGGAGCAGTTCTTC. Translating it yields CASIGLAEQFF.

V usage is TRBV7-9 and J usage is TRBJ1-1; possibly TRBD1 for D (6 bases). The CDR3 is made up of 16 amino acids. Trimming pared 3 bases from V and 5 bases from J, leaving 19 bases between. Germline CDR1 reads SEHNR; CDR2 reads FQNEAQ (reference sequence). The CDR3 loop is CASSFPLRGDGTEAFF. The CDR3 DNA follows: TGTGCCAGCAGCTTTCCTTTGAGGGGGGACGGAACTGAAGCTTTCTTT.

This clone was found a few times. The rearrangement uses TRBV11-2 and TRBJ1-6; TRBD1 agrees at 9 bases. The germline gives CDR1 SGHAT, CDR2 FQNNGV. Germline trimming cut 0 bases from V and 9 bases from J; bases unmatched to any gene: 3. CDR3 length: 15 amino acids. The CDR3 DNA reads as TGTGCCAGCAGCTTAGACAGGGACAGGGTTTCACCCCTCCACTTT. Translated: CASSLDRDRVSPLHF.

Comment on this clone: This may come from a read error, since a much larger clone is one base off. The chain links TRBV6-5 to TRBJ1-1; TRBD1 matches at 9 bases. Germline assignment: CDR1 MNHEY and CDR2 SVGAGI. CDR3 size: 15 residues. CDR3 protein: CASSYGQGKNTEASF. The CDR3 DNA follows: TGTGCCAGCAGTTACGGACAGGGGAAAAACACTGAAGCTTCCTTT.

About this clone: The same CDR3 is also encoded by other DNA sequences in this sample. The V call is TRBV28, the J call TRBJ1-1; D is unclear. The CDR3 is 14 residues long. CDR1 and CDR2 from the germline V gene are MDHEN and SYDVKM. Trimming stripped 2 bases from V and 2 bases from J, with 9 bases between. CDR3 in DNA: TGTGCCAGCAGTTTAGTAACAGTCAACACTGAAGCTTTCTTT. Its translation is CASSLVTVNTEAFF.

The chain uses TRBV25-1 and TRBJ2-3, with unresolved D. This CDR3 is 17 amino acids long. Looked up from germline, CDR1 is MGHDK and CDR2 is SYGVNS. Trimming took 8 bases from V and 2 from J, leaving 23 bases between them. The CDR3 region is CASAARLGSPLTDTQYF. The CDR3 bases are TGTGCCAGCGCCGCCCGTTTGGGGTCACCCCTCACAGATACGCAGTATTTT.